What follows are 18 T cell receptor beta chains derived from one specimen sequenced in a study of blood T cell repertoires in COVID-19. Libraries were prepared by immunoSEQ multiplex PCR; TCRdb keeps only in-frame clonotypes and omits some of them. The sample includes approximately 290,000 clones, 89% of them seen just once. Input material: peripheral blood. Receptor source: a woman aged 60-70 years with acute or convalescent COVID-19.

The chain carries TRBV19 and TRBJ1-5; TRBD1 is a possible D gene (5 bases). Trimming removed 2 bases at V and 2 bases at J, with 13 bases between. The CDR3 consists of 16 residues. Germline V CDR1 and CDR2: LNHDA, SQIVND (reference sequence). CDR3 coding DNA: TGTGCCAGTAGTATAATTAAAGGGGCCGGCAATCAGCCCCAGCATTTT. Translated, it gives CASSIIKGAGNQPQHF.

CDR3 sequence: CASSPGEAGYSNEQFF. The CDR3 DNA follows: TGTGCCAGCAGCCCCGGGGAAGCGGGATACTCCAATGAGCAGTTCTTC. The chain uses TRBV11-3 and TRBJ2-1; 7 nucleotides align to TRBD2. CDR1 is SGHNT and CDR2 is YENEEA in the germline V gene. The CDR3 runs 16 residues. V was pared by 5 bases and J by 6 bases, with 13 bases of the junction left unmatched. The entire variable domain, with the rest obtained from reference TRBV11-3 and TRBJ2-1, is as follows: EAGVVQSPRYKIIEKKQPVAFWCNPISGHNTLYWYLQNLGQGPELLIRYENEEAVDDSQLPKDRFSAERLKGVDSTLKIQPAELGDSAVYLCASSPGEAGYSNEQFFGPGTRLTVL.

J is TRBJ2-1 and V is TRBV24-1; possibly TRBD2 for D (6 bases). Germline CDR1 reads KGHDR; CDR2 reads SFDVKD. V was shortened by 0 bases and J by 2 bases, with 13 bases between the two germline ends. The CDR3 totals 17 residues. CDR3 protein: CATSDLVAGRAYNEQFF. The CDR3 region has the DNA TGTGCCACCAGTGATTTGGTCGCGGGAAGAGCCTACAATGAGCAGTTCTTC.

CDR3 amino acids: CASSLSALYGYTF. The CDR3 bases are TGTGCCAGCAGCTTAAGCGCCCTCTATGGCTACACCTTC. V gene TRBV11-2 combines with J gene TRBJ1-2; D not resolved. The V end lost 2 bases, the J end lost 4 bases, and 8 bases lay between the germline ends. The V gene's germline CDR1 is SGHAT and CDR2 FQNNGV. This CDR3 contains 13 residues. Full variable domain (rest looked up from reference TRBV11-2 and TRBJ1-2): EAGVAQSPRYKIIEKRQSVAFWCNPISGHATLYWYQQILGQGPKLLIQFQNNGVVDDSQLPKDRFSAERLKGVDSTLKIQPAKLEDSAVYLCASSLSALYGYTFGSGTRLTVV.

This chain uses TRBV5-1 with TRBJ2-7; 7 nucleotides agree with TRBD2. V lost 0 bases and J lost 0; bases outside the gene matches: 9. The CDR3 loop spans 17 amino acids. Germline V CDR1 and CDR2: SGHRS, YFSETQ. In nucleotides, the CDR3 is TGCGCCAGCAGCTTGGTGTCTAGCGGAAGTATCTCCTACGAGCAGTACTTC. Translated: CASSLVSSGSISYEQYF.

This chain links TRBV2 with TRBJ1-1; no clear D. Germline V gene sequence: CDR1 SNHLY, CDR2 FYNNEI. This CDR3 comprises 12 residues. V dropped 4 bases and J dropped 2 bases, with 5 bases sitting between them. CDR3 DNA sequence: TGTGCCAGCAGTGGACATAACACTGAAGCTTTCTTT. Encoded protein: CASSGHNTEAFF.

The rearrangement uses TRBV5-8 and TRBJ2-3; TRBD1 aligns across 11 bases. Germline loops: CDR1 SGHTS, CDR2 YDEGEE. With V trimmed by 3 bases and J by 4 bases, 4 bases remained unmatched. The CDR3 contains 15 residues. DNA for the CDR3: TGTGCCAGCAGCTCCTGGACAGGGGGCGCAGATACGCAGTATTTT. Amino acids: CASSSWTGGADTQYF.

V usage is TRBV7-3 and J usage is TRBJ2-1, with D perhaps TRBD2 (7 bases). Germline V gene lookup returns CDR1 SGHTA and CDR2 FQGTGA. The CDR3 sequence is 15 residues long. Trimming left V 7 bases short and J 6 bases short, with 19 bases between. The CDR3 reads CASTASGGGGNEQFF. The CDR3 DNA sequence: TGTGCCAGCACCGCCTCGGGGGGCGGAGGCAATGAGCAGTTCTTC.

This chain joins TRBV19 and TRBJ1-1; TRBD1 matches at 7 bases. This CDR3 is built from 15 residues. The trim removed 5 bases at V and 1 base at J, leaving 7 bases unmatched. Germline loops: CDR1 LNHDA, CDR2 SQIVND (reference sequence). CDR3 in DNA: TGTGCCAGTAGTCCTACCGGGGACAGGAACACTGAAGCTTTCTTT. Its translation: CASSPTGDRNTEAFF.

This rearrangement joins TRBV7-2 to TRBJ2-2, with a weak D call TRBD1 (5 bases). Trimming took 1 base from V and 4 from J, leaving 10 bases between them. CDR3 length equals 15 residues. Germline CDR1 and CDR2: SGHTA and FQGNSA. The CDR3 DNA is TGTGCCAGCAGCTTAGTAGGGGCTGGCACCGGGGAGCTGTTTTTT. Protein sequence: CASSLVGAGTGELFF. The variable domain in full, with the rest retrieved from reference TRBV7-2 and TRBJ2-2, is GAGVSQSPSNKVTEKGKDVELRCDPISGHTALYWYRQSLGQGLEFLIYFQGNSAPDKSGLPSDRFSAERTGGSVSTLTIQRTQQEDSAVYLCASSLVGAGTGELFFGEGSRLTVL.

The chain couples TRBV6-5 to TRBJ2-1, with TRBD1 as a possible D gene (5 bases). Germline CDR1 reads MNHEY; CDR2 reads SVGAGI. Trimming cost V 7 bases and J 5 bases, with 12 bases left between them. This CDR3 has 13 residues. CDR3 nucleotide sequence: TGTGCCAGCACCCAGGGCCCTAACAATGAGCAGTTCTTC. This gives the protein CASTQGPNNEQFF.

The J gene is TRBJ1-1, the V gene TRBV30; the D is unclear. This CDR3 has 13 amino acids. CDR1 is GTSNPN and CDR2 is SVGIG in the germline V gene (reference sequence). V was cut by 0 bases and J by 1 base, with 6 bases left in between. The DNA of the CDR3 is TGTGCCTGGAGTGTGGCAACGAACACTGAAGCTTTCTTT. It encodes CAWSVATNTEAFF.

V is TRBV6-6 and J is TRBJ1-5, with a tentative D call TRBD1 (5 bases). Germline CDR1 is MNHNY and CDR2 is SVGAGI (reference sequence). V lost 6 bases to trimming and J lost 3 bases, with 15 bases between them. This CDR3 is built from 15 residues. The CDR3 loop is CASSLDGGVNQPQHF. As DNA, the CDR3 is TGTGCCAGCAGCCTGGACGGAGGGGTCAATCAGCCCCAGCATTTT.

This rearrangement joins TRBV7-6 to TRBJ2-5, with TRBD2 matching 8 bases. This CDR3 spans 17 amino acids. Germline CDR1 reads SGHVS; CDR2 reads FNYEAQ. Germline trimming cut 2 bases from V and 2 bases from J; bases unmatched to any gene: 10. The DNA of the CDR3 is TGTGCCAGCAGCTTATTGGGGCGGGGGGTCCTACAAGAGACCCAGTACTTC. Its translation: CASSLLGRGVLQETQYF.

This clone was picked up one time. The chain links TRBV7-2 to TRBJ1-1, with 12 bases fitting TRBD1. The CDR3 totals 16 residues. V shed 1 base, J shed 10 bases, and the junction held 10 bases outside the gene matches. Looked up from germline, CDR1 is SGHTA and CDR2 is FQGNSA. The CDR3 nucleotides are TGTGCCAGCAGCTTAGAATCCGGGACAGGGGGCTTTAGAGCTTTCTTT. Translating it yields CASSLESGTGGFRAFF.

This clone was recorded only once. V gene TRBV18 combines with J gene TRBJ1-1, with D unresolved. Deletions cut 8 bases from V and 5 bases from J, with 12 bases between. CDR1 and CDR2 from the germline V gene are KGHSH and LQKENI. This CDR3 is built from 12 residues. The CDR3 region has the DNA TGTGCCAGCCGAATGTCCGGGACTGAAGCTTTCTTT. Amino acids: CASRMSGTEAFF.

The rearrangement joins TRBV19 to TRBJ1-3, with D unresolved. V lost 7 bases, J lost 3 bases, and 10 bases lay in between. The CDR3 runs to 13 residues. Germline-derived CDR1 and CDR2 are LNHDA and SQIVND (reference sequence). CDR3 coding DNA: TGTGCCAGTATTGGCAGACTTGGAAACACCATATATTTT. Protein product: CASIGRLGNTIYF.

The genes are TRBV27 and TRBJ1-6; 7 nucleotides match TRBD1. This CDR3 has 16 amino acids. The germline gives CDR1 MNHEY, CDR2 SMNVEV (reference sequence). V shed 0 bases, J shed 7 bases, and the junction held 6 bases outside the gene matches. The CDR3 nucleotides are TGTGCCAGCAGTTTATCGTCAGGGGGAAGGAATTCACCCCTCCACTTT. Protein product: CASSLSSGGRNSPLHF.